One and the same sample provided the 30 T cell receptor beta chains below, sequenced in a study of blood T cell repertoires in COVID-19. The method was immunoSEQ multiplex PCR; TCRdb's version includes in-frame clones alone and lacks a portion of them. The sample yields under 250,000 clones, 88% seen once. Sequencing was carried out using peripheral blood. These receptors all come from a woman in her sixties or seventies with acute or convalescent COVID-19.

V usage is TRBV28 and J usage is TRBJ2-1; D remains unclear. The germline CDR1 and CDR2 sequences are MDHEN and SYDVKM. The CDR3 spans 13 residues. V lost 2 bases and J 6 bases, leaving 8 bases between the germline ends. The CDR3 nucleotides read TGTGCCAGCAGTTTAAGCCACAGCAATGAGCAGTTCTTC. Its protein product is CASSLSHSNEQFF.

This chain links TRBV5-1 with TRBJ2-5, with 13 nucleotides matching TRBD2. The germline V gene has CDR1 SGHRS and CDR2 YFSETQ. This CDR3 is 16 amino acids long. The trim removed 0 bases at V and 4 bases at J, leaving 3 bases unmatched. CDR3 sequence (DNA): TGCGCCAGCAGCTTGGGACTAGCGGGAGGATCAGAGACCCAGTACTTC. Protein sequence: CASSLGLAGGSETQYF.

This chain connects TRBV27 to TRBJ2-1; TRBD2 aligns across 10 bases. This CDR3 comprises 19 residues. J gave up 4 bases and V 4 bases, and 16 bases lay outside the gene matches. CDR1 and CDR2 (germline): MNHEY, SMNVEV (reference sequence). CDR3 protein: CASSSRTLFSSGSYNEQFF. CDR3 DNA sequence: TGTGCCAGCAGTTCCCGGACGTTATTTTCTAGCGGGAGTTACAATGAGCAGTTCTTC.

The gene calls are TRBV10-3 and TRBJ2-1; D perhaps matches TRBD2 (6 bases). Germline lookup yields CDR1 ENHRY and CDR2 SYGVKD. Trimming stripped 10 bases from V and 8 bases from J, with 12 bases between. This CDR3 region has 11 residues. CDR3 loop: CATGAGYEQFF. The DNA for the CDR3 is TGTGCCACCGGCGCGGGGTATGAGCAGTTCTTC.

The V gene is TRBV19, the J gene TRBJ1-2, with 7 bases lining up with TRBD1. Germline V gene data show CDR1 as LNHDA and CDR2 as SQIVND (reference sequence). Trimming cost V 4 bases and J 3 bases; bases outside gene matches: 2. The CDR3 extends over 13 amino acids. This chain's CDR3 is CASSRGTDYGYTF. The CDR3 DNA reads TGTGCCAGTAGTAGGGGGACAGACTATGGCTACACCTTC.

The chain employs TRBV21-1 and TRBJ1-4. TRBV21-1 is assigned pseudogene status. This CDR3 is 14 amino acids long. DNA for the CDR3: TGTGCCAGCAGCAATACTGCAACTAATGAAAAACTGTTTTTT. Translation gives CASSNTATNEKLFF.

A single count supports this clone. The DNA of the CDR3 is TGTGCCAGCAGTAGTCCGGGGACAGGGTTATCTGAAGCTTTCTTT. Amino acids: CASSSPGTGLSEAFF. This chain joins TRBV28 and TRBJ1-1; TRBD1 matches 9 bases. The CDR3 extends over 15 amino acids. The germline gives CDR1 MDHEN, CDR2 SYDVKM. The V segment lost 5 bases and the J segment 6 bases; nucleotides outside the gene matches: 10.

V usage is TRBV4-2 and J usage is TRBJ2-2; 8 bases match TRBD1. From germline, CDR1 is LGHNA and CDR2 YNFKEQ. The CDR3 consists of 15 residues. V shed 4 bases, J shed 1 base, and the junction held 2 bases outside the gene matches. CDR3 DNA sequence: TGTGCCAGCAGCCGCGGACAGGGGAACACCGGGGAGCTGTTTTTT. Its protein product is CASSRGQGNTGELFF.

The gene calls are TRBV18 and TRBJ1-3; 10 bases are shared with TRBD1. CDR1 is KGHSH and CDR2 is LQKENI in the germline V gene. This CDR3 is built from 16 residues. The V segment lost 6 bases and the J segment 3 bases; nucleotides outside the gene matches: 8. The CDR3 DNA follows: TGTGCCAGCTCGCCAGACAGGGGGCGCGGTGGAAACACCATATATTTT. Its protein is CASSPDRGRGGNTIYF.

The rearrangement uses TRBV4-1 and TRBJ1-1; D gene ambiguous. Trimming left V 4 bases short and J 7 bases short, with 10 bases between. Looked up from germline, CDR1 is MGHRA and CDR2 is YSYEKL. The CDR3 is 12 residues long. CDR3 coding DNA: TGCGCCAGCAGCCGTTCGCCCGGTGAAGCTTTCTTT. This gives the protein CASSRSPGEAFF.

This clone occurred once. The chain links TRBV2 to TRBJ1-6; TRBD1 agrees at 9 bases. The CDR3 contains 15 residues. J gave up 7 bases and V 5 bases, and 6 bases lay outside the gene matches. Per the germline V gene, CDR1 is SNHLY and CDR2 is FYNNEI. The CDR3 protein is CASSRTGVGNSPLHF. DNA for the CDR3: TGTGCCAGCAGTCGGACAGGGGTCGGCAATTCACCCCTCCACTTT.

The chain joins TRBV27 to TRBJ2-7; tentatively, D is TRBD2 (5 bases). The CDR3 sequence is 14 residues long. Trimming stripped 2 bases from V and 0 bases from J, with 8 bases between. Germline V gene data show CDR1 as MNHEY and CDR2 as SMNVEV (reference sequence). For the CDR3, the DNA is TGTGCCAGCAGTTTAGGTGGGAGCTCCTACGAGCAGTACTTC. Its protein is CASSLGGSSYEQYF.

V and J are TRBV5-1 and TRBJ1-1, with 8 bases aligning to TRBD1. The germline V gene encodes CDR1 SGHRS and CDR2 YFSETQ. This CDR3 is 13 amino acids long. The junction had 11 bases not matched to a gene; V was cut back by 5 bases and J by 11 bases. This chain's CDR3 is CASRVTGGFSAFF. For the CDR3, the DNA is TGCGCCAGCAGAGTCACAGGGGGTTTCTCGGCTTTCTTT.

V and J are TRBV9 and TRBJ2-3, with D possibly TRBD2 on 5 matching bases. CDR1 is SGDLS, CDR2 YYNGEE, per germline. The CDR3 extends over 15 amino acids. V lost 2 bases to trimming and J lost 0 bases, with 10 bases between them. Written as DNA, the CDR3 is TGTGCCAGCAGCGTCGGAGGAGCTAGCACAGATACGCAGTATTTT. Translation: CASSVGGASTDTQYF.

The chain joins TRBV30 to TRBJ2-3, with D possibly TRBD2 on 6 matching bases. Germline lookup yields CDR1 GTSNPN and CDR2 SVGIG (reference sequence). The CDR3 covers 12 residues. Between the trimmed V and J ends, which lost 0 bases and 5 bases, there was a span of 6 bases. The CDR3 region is CAWSVSGDTQYF. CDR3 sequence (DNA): TGTGCCTGGAGTGTTAGCGGAGATACGCAGTATTTT.

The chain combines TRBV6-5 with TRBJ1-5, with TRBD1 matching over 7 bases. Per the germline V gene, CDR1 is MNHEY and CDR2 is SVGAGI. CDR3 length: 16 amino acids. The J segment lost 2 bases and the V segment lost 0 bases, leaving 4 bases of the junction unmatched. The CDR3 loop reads CASSYSWQGGNQPQHF. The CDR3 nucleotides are TGTGCCAGCAGTTACTCCTGGCAGGGGGGCAATCAGCCCCAGCATTTT.

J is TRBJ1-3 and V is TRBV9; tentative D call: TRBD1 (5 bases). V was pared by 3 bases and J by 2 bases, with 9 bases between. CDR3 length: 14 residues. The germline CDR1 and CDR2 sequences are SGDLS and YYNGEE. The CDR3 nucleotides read TGTGCCAGCAGCGAGGGACTCACTGGAAACACCATATATTTT. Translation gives CASSEGLTGNTIYF.

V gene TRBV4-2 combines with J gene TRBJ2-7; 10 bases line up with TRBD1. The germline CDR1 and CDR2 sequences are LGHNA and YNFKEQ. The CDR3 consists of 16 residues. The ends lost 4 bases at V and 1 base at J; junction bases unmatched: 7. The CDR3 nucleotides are TGTGCCAGCAGCCCCCGGGACAGGGGACGATCCTACGAGCAGTACTTC. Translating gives CASSPRDRGRSYEQYF.

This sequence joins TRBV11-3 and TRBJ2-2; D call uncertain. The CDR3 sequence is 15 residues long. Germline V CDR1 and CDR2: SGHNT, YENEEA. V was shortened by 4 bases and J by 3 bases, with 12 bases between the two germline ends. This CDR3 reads CASSSTAPDTGELFF. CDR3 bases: TGTGCCAGCAGCTCTACAGCCCCAGACACCGGGGAGCTGTTTTTT.

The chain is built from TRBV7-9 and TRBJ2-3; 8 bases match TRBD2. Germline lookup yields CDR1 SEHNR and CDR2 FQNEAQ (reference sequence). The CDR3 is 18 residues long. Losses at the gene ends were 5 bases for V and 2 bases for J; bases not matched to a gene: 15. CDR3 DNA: TGTGCCAGCAGCCATTTGGGGGCGACTAGCGCGACCACAGATACGCAGTATTTT. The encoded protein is CASSHLGATSATTDTQYF.

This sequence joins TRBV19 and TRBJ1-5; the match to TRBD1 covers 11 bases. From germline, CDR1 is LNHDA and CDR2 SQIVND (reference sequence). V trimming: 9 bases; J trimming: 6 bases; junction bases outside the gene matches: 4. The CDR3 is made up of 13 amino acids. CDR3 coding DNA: TGTGCCAGCAAGGACAGGGGGCGTCAGCCCCAGCATTTT. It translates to CASKDRGRQPQHF.

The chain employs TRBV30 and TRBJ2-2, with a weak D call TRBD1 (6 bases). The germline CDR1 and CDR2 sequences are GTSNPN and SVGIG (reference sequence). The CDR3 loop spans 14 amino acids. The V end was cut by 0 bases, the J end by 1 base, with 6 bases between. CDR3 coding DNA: TGTGCCTGGAGTGTGGGACAGAACACCGGGGAGCTGTTTTTT. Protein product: CAWSVGQNTGELFF.

The CDR3 nucleotides are TGTGCCAGCAGCGTGGGCGGGACCGGAACCTACGAGCAGTACTTC. This sequence encodes CASSVGGTGTYEQYF. The gene calls are TRBV5-4 and TRBJ2-7, with D tentatively TRBD2 (6 bases). Trimming removed 4 bases at V and 2 bases at J, with 16 bases between. Per germline, CDR1 SGHNT and CDR2 YYREEE (reference sequence). The CDR3 runs 15 residues.

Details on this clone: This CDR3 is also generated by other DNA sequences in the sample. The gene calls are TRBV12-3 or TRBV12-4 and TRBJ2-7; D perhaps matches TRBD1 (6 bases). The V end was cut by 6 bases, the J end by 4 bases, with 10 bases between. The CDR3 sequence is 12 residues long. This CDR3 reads CASSLRGYEQYF. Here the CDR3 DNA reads TGTGCCAGCAGCCTCAGGGGTTACGAGCAGTACTTC.

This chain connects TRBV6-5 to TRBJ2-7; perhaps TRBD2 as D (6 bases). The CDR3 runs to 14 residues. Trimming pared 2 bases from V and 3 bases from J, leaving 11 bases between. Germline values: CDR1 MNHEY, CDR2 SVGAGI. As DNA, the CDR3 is TGTGCCAGCAGTTACAGGGAGGCGCTCTACGAGCAGTACTTC. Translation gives CASSYREALYEQYF.

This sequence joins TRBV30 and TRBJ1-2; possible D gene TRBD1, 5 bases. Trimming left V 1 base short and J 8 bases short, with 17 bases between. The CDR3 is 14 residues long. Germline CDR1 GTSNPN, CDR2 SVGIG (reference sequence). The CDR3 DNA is TGTGCCTGGAGTGGATACCCAGGGTTTCAGGGCTACACCTTC. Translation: CAWSGYPGFQGYTF.

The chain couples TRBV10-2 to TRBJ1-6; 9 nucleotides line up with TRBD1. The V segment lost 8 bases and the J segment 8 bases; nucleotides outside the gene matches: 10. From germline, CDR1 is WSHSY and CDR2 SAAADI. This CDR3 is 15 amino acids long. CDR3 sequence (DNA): TGCGCCAGCTACTCGGGGGGACAGGGATATTCACCCCTCCACTTT. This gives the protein CASYSGGQGYSPLHF.

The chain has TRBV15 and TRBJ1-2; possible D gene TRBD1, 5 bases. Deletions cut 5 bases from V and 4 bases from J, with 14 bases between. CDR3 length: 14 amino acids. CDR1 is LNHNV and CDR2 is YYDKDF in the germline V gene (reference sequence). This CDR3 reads CATSLRGEGYGYTF. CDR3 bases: TGTGCCACCAGCCTCCGGGGGGAAGGCTATGGCTACACCTTC.

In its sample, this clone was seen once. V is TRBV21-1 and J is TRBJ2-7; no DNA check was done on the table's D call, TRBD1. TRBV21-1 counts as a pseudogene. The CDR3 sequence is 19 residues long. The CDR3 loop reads CASSSPPAGQGRTYDEQYF. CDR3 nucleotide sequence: TGTGCCAGCAGCTCGCCCCCGGCGGGACAGGGACGGACCTACGACGAGCAGTACTTC.

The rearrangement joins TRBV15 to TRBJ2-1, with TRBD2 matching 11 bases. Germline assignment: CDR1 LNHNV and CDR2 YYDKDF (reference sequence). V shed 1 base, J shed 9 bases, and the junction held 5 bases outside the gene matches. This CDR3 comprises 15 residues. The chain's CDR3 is CATSRGRLAGSEQFF. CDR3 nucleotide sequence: TGTGCCACCAGCAGAGGCCGACTAGCGGGATCTGAGCAGTTCTTC.